Given below is one TCR beta chain in context. The sample originates from a study of blood T cell repertoires in COVID-19. Study information: Samples representing acute and convalescent COVID-19 were sourced from the United States, Italy and Spain. PBMCs, B-cell-depleted T cells, or T cells were the source of the cDNA or gDNA that made up the material.

Original handling: By means of reference gene primer amplification, nucleated cell counts were estimated. Sequenced by immunoSEQ multiplex PCR; TCRdb stores in-frame clones only, minus some. V and J calls and clone size are copied from that table; D and trimming were computed from the DNA. Among about 140,000 clones listed, 80% were seen once. CDR3 length: 16 amino acids. Looked up from germline, CDR1 is MRHNA and CDR2 is SNTAGT. With V trimmed by 0 bases and J by 4 bases, 4 bases remained unmatched. The V gene is TRBV6-4, the J gene TRBJ2-3; 10 bases are a match to TRBD1. This clonotype was obtained from a man in his 70s who had recovered from COVID-19. Input material: peripheral blood. CDR3 in amino acids: CASSDSETGGSDTQYF. In DNA, the CDR3 is TGTGCCAGCAGTGACTCGGAGACAGGGGGCTCAGATACGCAGTATTTT.